Below are 2 T cell receptor beta chains sequenced from a single sample in a study of T cells in localized non-small cell lung cancer. Profiled with immunoSEQ multiplex PCR; TCRdb holds only in-frame clones, not every one. The sample consists of 4,000 to 5,000 clones, 25% of them appearing once. The material sequenced was lung tumor tissue, taken before any cancer treatment. All receptors come from a male donor at least 60 years old with stage I lung adenocarcinoma.

This chain links TRBV19 with TRBJ2-5; D perhaps matches TRBD1 (6 bases). Germline assignment: CDR1 LNHDA and CDR2 SQIVND (reference sequence). The CDR3 is 13 residues long. V lost 6 bases and J lost 2, with 10 bases in between. The CDR3 here is CASSGQSQETQYF. CDR3 DNA: TGTGCCAGTAGCGGACAGAGTCAAGAGACCCAGTACTTC.

Relative to its sample, this clone is medium-sized. This chain uses TRBV18 with TRBJ2-1; no clear D. Germline CDR1 reads KGHSH; CDR2 reads LQKENI. The V end lost 2 bases, the J end lost 6 bases, and 8 bases lay between the germline ends. CDR3 size: 13 residues. CDR3 DNA: TGTGCCAGCTCACCAAATCGATTCAATGAGCAGTTCTTC. Its protein product is CASSPNRFNEQFF.